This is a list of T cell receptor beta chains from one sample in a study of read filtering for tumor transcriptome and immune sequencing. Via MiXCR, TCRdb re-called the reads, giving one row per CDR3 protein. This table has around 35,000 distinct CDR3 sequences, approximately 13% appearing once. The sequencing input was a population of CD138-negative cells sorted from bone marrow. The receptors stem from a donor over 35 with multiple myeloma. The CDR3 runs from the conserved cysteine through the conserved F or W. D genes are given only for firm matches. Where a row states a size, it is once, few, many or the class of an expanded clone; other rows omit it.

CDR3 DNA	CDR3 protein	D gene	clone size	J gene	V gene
TGTGCCAGCAGCTTCGGGCTCGAAGAGACCCAGTACTTC	CASSFGLEETQYF	.	.	TRBJ2-5	TRBV2
TGCAGTGCTAGAGCCTCTGTTACTAGCGGGGATACAGATACGCAGTACTTT	CSARASVTSGDTDTQYF	TRBD2	few	TRBJ2-3	TRBV20-1
TGTGCCACCAGTGAGACCGAAAGGTCGTCGCAGTATTTT	CATSETERSSQYF	.	many	TRBJ2-3	TRBV24-1
TGCAGTGCTAGAGATCTCATCGGGAGGGCCAGAAATGAGCAGTTCTTC	CSARDLIGRARNEQFF	TRBD2	many	TRBJ2-1	TRBV20-1
TGCGCCAGCAGACTTGACCCTCTCTACAATGAGCAGTTCTTC	CASRLDPLYNEQFF	.	many	TRBJ2-1	TRBV5-1
TGTGCCAGCAGCCGGACACAGAGCACAGATACGCAGTATTTT	CASSRTQSTDTQYF	.	.	TRBJ2-3	TRBV7-9
TGTGCCAGCAGCTTAGGGCCCAGGGAGCAGTTCTTC	CASSLGPREQFF	.	many	TRBJ2-1	TRBV11-2
TGCGCCAGTTATAAGACTAGCGGGTCCTACGAGCAGTACTTC	CASYKTSGSYEQYF	TRBD2	many	TRBJ2-7	TRBV5-1
TGTGCCAGCAGCTTGTCCCAAGAGACCCAGTACTTC	CASSLSQETQYF	.	many	TRBJ2-5	TRBV5-6
TGTGCCAGCGGTGGACCGGGACAGGGGTACGGTCAGCCCCAGCATTTT	CASGGPGQGYGQPQHF	TRBD1	many	TRBJ1-5	TRBV28
TGCGCCAGCAGCCTTGGGACAGCCAATAATTCACCCCTCCACTTT	CASSLGTANNSPLHF	TRBD1	many	TRBJ1-6	TRBV4-1
TGCAGTGCCTCACCCCGGACCGAAGCTTTCTTT	CSASPRTEAFF	.	many	TRBJ1-1	TRBV20-1
TGTGCCAGCAGCCAAGGAGCGGGAGGGCGCAATGAGCAGTTCTTC	CASSQGAGGRNEQFF	TRBD2	many	TRBJ2-1	TRBV3-1
TGTGCCAGCAGCTTTTCTGGGGGCGGCACAGATACGCAGTATTTT	CASSFSGGGTDTQYF	.	many	TRBJ2-3	TRBV7-2
TGCAGTGCTAGAAGGGGGGCTAATCAGCCCCAGCATTTT	CSARRGANQPQHF	.	many	TRBJ1-5	TRBV20-1
TGTGCCAGCGGAAGCTCCTACAATGAGCAGTTCTTC	CASGSSYNEQFF	.	many	TRBJ2-1	TRBV6-2/TRBV6-3
TGCGCCAGCAGCGGGGGGCAGGGGGGTTTCGATGAGCAGTTCTTC	CASSGGQGGFDEQFF	.	many	TRBJ2-1	TRBV5-1
TGTGCCAGTAGTATAGTCGGGAGGCTTCCAGAAGAGACCCAGTACTTC	CASSIVGRLPEETQYF	TRBD2	.	TRBJ2-5	TRBV19
TGCGCCAGCGTGGGGTCCGGCACTGAAGCTTTCTTT	CASVGSGTEAFF	.	many	TRBJ1-1	TRBV10-1
TGCGCCAGCAGGCCCATAGCGGGGCCAGATACGCAGTATTTT	CASRPIAGPDTQYF	TRBD2	many	TRBJ2-3	TRBV5-1
TGTGCCAGCAGTTTGGAGGTTACCGGGGAGCTGTTTTTT	CASSLEVTGELFF	.	many	TRBJ2-2	TRBV6-5
TGTGCCAGCAGCTCGGGCTCAGGGGCGGGCACAGATACGCAGTATTTT	CASSSGSGAGTDTQYF	.	many	TRBJ2-3	TRBV7-6
TGTGCCAGCAGTACCACAGGGGCGCGAGAGACCCAGTACTTC	CASSTTGARETQYF	TRBD1	.	TRBJ2-5	TRBV6-1
TGTGCCAGCAGCTCCCCCCGGGACAGGCGGGATACGCAGTATTTT	CASSSPRDRRDTQYF	TRBD1	few	TRBJ2-3	TRBV7-2
TGCAGTGCTAGGTCTAGCGGGAGGAATGAGCAGTTCTTC	CSARSSGRNEQFF	TRBD2	many	TRBJ2-1	TRBV20-1
TGTGCCAGCAGTTTGGACAATGAGCAGTTCTTC	CASSLDNEQFF	.	medium-sized	TRBJ2-1	TRBV7-2
TGCGCCAGCAGCCAAGATTGGGGCGGGCGCGCCTACAATGAGCAGTTCTTC	CASSQDWGGRAYNEQFF	.	medium-sized	TRBJ2-1	TRBV4-3
TGTGCCATCTCAGGAGCCAATCAGCCCCAGCATTTT	CAISGANQPQHF	.	.	TRBJ1-5	TRBV10-3
TGTGCCTGGAGACGGGGCTCACAAGGCACGCAGTATTTT	CAWRRGSQGTQYF	.	.	TRBJ2-3	TRBV30
TGTGCCAGTAGTTACACCGGGACTCGCCGGCAGTTCTTC	CASSYTGTRRQFF	.	few	TRBJ2-1	TRBV19
TGTGCCAGCCTATTGGCGGGGGGAAATGAGCAGTTCTTC	CASLLAGGNEQFF	TRBD2	many	TRBJ2-1	TRBV28
TGCAGTGCTAAGCAGGTTGAAAAACTGTTTTTT	CSAKQVEKLFF	.	many	TRBJ1-4	TRBV20-1
TGCGCCAGCAGTCGCATGGGACTCAGCAATCAGCCCCAGCATTTT	CASSRMGLSNQPQHF	.	many	TRBJ1-5	TRBV4-1
TGCGCCAGCAGGGCAGGCTCTGGGGCCAACGTCCTGACTTTC	CASRAGSGANVLTF	.	many	TRBJ2-6	TRBV4-1
TGTGCCAGCAGCCTTCGGACTAGCGGGCGCACAGATACGCAGTATTTT	CASSLRTSGRTDTQYF	TRBD2	.	TRBJ2-3	TRBV7-8
TGCGCCAGCAGCGGAGGACAGGGAGTGGCTGAAGCTTTCTTT	CASSGGQGVAEAFF	TRBD1	many	TRBJ1-1	TRBV5-1
TGCGCCAGCAGCTCGATCAGCAACACCGGGGAGCTGTTTTTT	CASSSISNTGELFF	.	.	TRBJ2-2	TRBV5-1
TGCAGCGTGACGGGGGACACTGAAGCTTTCTTT	CSVTGDTEAFF	.	many	TRBJ1-1	TRBV29-1
TGTGCCAGCAGCTCCGAGCTTGGCCGAATCACAGATACGCAGTATTTT	CASSSELGRITDTQYF	.	many	TRBJ2-3	TRBV9
TGTGCCAGCAGTTTGGTCGACAGGACGAACACCGGGGAGCTGTTTTTT	CASSLVDRTNTGELFF	.	.	TRBJ2-2	TRBV27
TGTGCCAGCAGCAGGGGATCCGAGGAGCCCCAGTACTTC	CASSRGSEEPQYF	.	few	TRBJ2-5	TRBV7-8
TGTGCCAGCAGCTTCAACATCAACACTGAAGCTTTCTTT	CASSFNINTEAFF	.	many	TRBJ1-1	TRBV11-2
TGTGCCAGCAGCGTAGTCGGGTCTGCTTCCTACAATGAGCAGTTCTTC	CASSVVGSASYNEQFF	.	.	TRBJ2-1	TRBV9
TGCAGTGCTAGTGATTTGCAGGGATCCTACGAGCAGTACTTC	CSASDLQGSYEQYF	.	many	TRBJ2-7	TRBV20-1
TGTGCCAGCAGTTTCCAGGGGGCAGGTAATGAGCAGTTCTTC	CASSFQGAGNEQFF	TRBD1	many	TRBJ2-1	TRBV12-3/TRBV12-4
TGCAGCGCACAGACAGGGATCGACGAGCAGTACTTC	CSAQTGIDEQYF	TRBD1	many	TRBJ2-7	TRBV29-1
TGTGCCAGCAGCTTTGACAGGGCGGTAGATACGCAGTATTTT	CASSFDRAVDTQYF	TRBD1	many	TRBJ2-3	TRBV7-9
TGTGCCATCAGTGAAGGACTAGCGGAAGAGACCCAGTACTTC	CAISEGLAEETQYF	TRBD2	many	TRBJ2-5	TRBV10-3
TGCAGTGCCCCGAATCGACAGGGAGAGGAGACCCAGTACTTC	CSAPNRQGEETQYF	TRBD1	many	TRBJ2-5	TRBV20-1
TGTGCCAGCAGTGGAGACCTAAATGATGAGCAGTTCTTC	CASSGDLNDEQFF	.	many	TRBJ2-1	TRBV2
TGCGCCAGCAGCACCTACCGGAGCGGGAGCTTGAATGAGCAGTTCTTC	CASSTYRSGSLNEQFF	TRBD2	.	TRBJ2-1	TRBV4-3
TGCAGCGTTGACCGGGAACGGTCATATGAGCAGTTCTTC	CSVDRERSYEQFF	.	few	TRBJ2-1	TRBV29-1
TGTGCCAGCAGCTACCGGGACAGGGGGGTGATAGATACGCAGTATTTT	CASSYRDRGVIDTQYF	TRBD1	many	TRBJ2-3	TRBV7-6
TGTGCCAGCTCCCCTAGGACAGGGACCTACAATGAGCAGTTCTTC	CASSPRTGTYNEQFF	TRBD1	many	TRBJ2-1	TRBV18
TGCGCCAGCAGCTTGATAGGGGGCGATAACAATGAGCAGTTCTTC	CASSLIGGDNNEQFF	TRBD1	few	TRBJ2-1	TRBV5-1
TGTGCCAGTAGTCCATCCGGGACAGACAGAGATACGCAGTATTTT	CASSPSGTDRDTQYF	TRBD1	.	TRBJ2-3	TRBV19
TGTGCCAGTAGTAGGGACAACTACGAGCAGTACTTC	CASSRDNYEQYF	.	many	TRBJ2-7	TRBV19